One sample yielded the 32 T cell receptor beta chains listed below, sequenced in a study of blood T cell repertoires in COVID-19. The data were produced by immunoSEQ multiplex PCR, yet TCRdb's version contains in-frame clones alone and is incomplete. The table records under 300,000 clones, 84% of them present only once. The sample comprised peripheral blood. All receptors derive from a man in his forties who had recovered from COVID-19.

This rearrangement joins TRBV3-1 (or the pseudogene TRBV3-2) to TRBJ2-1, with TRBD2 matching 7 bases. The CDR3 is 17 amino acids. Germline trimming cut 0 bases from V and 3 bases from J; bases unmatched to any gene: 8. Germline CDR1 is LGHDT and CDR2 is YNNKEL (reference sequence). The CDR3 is CASSQDRGAGFYNEQFF. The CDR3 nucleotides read TGTGCCAGCAGCCAAGATAGGGGAGCGGGATTCTACAATGAGCAGTTCTTC.

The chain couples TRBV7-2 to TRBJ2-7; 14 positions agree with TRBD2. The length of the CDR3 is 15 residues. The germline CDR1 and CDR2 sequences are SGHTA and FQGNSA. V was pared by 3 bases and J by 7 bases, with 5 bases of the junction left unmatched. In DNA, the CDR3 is TGTGCCAGCAGCTTGGGACTAGCGGGAGTCCCAGAGCAGTACTTC. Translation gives CASSLGLAGVPEQYF.

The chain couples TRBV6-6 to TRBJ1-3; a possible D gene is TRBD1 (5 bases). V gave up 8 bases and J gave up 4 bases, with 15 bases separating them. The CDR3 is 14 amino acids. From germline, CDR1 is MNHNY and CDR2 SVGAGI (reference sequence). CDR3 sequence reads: CASAGIGSGNTIYF. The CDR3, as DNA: TGTGCCAGCGCAGGGATAGGCTCCGGAAACACCATATATTTT.

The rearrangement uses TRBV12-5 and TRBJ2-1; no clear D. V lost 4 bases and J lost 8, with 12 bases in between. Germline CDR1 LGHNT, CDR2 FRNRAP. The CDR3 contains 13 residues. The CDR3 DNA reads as TGTGCTAGTGGTTACCTCCCTTCGGATGAGCAGTTCTTC. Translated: CASGYLPSDEQFF.

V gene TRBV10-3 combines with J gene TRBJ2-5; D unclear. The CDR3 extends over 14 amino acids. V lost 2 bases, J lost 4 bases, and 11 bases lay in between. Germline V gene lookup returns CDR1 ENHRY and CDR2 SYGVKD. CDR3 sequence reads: CAISEVAKRETQYF. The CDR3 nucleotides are TGTGCCATCAGTGAGGTGGCCAAACGAGAGACCCAGTACTTC.

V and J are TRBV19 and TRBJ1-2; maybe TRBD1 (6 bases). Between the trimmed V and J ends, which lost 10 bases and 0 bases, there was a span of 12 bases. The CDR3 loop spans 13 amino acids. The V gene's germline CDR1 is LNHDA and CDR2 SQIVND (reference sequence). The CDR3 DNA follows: TGTGCCACCCGACAGGACCCTAACTATGGCTACACCTTC. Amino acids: CATRQDPNYGYTF.

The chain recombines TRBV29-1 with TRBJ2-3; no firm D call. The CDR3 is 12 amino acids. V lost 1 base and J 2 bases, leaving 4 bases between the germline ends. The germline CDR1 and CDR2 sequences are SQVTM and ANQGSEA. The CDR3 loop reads CSVEGPTDTQYF. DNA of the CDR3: TGCAGCGTTGAAGGGCCCACAGATACGCAGTATTTT.

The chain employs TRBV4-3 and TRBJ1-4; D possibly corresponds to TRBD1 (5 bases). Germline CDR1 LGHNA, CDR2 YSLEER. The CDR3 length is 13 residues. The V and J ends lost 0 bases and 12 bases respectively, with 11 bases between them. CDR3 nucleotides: TGCGCCAGCAGCCAAGAGCGGGGCAGGCAACTGTTTTTT. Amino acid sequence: CASSQERGRQLFF.

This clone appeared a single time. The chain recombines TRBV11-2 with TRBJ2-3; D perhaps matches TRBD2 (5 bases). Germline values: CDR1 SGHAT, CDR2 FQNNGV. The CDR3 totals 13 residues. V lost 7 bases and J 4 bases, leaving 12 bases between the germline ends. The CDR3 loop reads CASTSGGADTQYF. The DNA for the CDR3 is TGTGCCAGCACCTCCGGAGGAGCAGATACGCAGTATTTT.

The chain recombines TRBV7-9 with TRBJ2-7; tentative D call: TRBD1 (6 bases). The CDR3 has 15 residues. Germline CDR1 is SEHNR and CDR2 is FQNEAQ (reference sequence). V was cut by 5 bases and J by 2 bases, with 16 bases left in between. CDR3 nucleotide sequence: TGTGCCAGCAGCCGGGCCCAGGGGTCCACCTACGAGCAGTACTTC. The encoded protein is CASSRAQGSTYEQYF.

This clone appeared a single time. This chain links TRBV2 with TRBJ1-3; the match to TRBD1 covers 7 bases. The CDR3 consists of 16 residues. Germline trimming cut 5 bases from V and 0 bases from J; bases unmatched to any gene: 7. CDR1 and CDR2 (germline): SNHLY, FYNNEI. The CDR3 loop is CASSTDRVYSGNTIYF. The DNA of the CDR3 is TGTGCCAGCAGTACAGACAGGGTTTACTCTGGAAACACCATATATTTT.

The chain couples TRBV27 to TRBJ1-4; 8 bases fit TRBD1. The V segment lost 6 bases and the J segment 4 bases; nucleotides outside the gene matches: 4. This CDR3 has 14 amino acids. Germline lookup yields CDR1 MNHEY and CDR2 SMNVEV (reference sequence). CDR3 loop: CASSFTGGNEKLFF. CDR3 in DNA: TGTGCCAGCAGCTTCACAGGGGGTAATGAAAAACTGTTTTTT.

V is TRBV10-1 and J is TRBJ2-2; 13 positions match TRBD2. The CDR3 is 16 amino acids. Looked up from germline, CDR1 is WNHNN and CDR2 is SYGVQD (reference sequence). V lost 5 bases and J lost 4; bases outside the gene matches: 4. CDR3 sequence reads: CASSPRTSGSTGELFF. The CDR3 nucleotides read TGCGCCAGCAGTCCTCGGACTAGCGGGAGCACCGGGGAGCTGTTTTTT.

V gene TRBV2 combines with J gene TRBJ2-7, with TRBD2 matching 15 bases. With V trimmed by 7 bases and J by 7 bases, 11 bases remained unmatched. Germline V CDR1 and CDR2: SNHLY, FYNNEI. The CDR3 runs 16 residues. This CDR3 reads CASMAGGLAGGGEQYF. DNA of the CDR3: TGTGCCAGCATGGCAGGGGGACTAGCGGGAGGAGGAGAGCAGTACTTC.

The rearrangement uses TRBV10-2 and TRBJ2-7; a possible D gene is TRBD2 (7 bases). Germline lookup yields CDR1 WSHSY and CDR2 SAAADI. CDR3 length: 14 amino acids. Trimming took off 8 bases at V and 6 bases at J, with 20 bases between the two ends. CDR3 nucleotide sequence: TGCGCCAGCGGGAGGGGCCAGGGGAAAGGCGAGCAGTACTTC. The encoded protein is CASGRGQGKGEQYF.

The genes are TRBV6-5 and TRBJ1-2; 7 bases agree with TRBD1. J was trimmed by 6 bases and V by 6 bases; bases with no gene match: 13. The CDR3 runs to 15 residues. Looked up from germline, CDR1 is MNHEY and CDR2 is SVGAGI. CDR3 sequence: CASSTIAGGVDGYTF. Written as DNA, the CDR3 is TGTGCCAGCAGCACTATCGCAGGGGGAGTAGATGGCTACACCTTC.

CDR3 DNA sequence: TGTGCCAGCAGTGAAGCGGTACAGCTAGCGGGGGGACCATACAATGAGCAGTTCTTC. Translating it yields CASSEAVQLAGGPYNEQFF. The genes are TRBV2 and TRBJ2-1; 11 positions match TRBD2. V lost 0 bases and J lost 4; bases outside the gene matches: 11. Looked up from germline, CDR1 is SNHLY and CDR2 is FYNNEI. The CDR3 is 19 amino acids.

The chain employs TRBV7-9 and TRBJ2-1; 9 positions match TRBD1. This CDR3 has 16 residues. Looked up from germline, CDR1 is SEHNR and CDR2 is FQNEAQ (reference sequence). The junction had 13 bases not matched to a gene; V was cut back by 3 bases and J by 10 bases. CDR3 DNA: TGTGCCAGCAGCTTTAGGATGGGACAGGGCCGGTGGGAGCAGTTCTTC. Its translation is CASSFRMGQGRWEQFF.

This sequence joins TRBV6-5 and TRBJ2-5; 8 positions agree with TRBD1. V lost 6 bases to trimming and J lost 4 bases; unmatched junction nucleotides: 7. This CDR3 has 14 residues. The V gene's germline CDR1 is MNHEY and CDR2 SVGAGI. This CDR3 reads CASSFGQGGETQYF. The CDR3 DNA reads TGTGCCAGCAGCTTCGGACAGGGAGGAGAGACCCAGTACTTC.

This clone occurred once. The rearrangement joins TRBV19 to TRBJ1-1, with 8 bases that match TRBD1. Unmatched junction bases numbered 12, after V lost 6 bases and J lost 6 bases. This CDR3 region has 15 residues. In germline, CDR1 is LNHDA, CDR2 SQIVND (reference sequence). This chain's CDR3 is CASSPAGQDLPEAFF. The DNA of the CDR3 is TGTGCCAGTAGCCCGGCGGGACAGGACCTTCCTGAAGCTTTCTTT.

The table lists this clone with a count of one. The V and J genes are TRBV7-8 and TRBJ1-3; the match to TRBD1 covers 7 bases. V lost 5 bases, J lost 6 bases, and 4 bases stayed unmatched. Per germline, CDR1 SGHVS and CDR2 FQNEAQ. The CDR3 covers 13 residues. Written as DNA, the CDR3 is TGTGCCAGCAGCATAGGGGGCGAAAACACCATATATTTT. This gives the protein CASSIGGENTIYF. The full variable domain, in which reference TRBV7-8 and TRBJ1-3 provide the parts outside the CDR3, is GAGVSQSPRYKVAKRGQDVALRCDPISGHVSLFWYQQALGQGPEFLTYFQNEAQLDKSGLPSDRFFAERPEGSVSTLKIQRTQQEDSAVYLCASSIGGENTIYFGEGSWLTVV.

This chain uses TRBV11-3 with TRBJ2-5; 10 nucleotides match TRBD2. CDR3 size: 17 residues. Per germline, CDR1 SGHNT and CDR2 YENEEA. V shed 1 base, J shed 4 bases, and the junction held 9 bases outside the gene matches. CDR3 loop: CASSLGGLAGEGETQYF. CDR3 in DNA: TGTGCCAGCAGCTTAGGAGGTCTAGCGGGGGAAGGAGAGACCCAGTACTTC.

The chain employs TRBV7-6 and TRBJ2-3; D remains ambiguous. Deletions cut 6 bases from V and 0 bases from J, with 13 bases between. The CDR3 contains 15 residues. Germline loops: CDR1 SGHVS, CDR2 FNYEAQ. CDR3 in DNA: TGTGCCAGCAGGTCAGAGGTTTCTAGCACAGATACGCAGTATTTT. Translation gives CASRSEVSSTDTQYF. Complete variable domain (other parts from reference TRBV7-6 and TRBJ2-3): GAGVSQSPRYKVTKRGQDVALRCDPISGHVSLYWYRQALGQGPEFLTYFNYEAQQDKSGLPNDRFSAERPEGSISTLTIQRTEQRDSAMYRCASRSEVSSTDTQYFGPGTRLTVL.

DNA of the CDR3: TGTGCCAGCAGCCTTAGGGGTGGGGAGCTGTTTTTT. This codes for CASSLRGGELFF. This chain joins TRBV14 and TRBJ2-2; D perhaps matches TRBD1 (5 bases). This CDR3 comprises 12 residues. Germline assignment: CDR1 SGHDN and CDR2 FVKESK. V lost 4 bases and J lost 8, with 8 bases in between.

The CDR3, as DNA: TGCGCCAGCAGCCAGATGACAGGGGGGGACTACAATGAGCAGTTCTTC. This translates into CASSQMTGGDYNEQFF. V usage is TRBV4-3 and J usage is TRBJ2-1; 9 nucleotides agree with TRBD1. Trimming took 3 bases from V and 3 from J; bases not matched to a gene: 6. Per germline, CDR1 LGHNA and CDR2 YSLEER. The CDR3 consists of 16 residues.

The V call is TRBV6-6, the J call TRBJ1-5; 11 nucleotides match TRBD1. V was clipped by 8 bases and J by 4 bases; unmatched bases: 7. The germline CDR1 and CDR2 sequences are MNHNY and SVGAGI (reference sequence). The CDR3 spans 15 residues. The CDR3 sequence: CASSTGTGGNQPQHF. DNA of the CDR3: TGTGCCAGCTCTACAGGGACAGGGGGGAATCAGCCCCAGCATTTT.

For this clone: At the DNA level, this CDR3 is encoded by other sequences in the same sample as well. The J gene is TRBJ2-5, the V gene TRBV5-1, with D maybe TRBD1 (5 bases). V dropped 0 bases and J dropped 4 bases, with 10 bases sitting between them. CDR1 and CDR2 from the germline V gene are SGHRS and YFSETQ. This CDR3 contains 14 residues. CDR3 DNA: TGCGCCAGCAGCTTGGATTCAGGGCGAGAGACCCAGTACTTC. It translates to CASSLDSGRETQYF.

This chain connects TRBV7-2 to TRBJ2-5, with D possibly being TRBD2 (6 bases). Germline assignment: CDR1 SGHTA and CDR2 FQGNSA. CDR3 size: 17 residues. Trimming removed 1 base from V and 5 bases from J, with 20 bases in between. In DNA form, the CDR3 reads TGTGCCAGCAGCTTAGGTGGCCGAGCGGGCTCTTCTGAGACCCAGTACTTC. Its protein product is CASSLGGRAGSSETQYF.

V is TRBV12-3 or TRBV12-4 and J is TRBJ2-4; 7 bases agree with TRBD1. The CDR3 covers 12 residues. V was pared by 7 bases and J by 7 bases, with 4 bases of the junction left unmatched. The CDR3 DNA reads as TGTGCCAGCACAAACAGGGGCAACATTCAGTACTTC. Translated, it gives CASTNRGNIQYF.

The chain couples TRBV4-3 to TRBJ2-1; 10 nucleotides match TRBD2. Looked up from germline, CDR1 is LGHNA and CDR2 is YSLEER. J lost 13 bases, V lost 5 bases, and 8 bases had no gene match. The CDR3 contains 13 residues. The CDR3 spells CASSKALAGYQFF. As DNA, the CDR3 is TGCGCCAGCAGCAAGGCACTAGCGGGATATCAGTTCTTC.

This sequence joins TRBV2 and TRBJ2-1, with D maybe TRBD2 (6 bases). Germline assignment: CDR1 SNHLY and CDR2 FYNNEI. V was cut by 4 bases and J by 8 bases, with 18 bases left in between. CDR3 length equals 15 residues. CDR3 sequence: CASSAGSGLGYEQFF. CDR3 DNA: TGTGCCAGCAGTGCGGGCAGCGGGCTCGGGTATGAGCAGTTCTTC.

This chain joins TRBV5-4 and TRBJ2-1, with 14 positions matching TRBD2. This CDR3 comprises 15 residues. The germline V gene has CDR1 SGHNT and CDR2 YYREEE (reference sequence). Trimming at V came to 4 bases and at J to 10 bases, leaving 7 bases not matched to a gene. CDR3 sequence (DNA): TGTGCCAGCAGCCAGGGGACTAGCGGGGGTCAGGAGCAGTTCTTC. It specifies CASSQGTSGGQEQFF.